Shown below are 15 T cell receptor beta chains from a single sample sequenced in a study of siplizumab effects on memory and regulatory T cells. Some clones are missing from TCRdb's copy, which holds only in-frame ones; the method was immunoSEQ multiplex PCR. The table records 56,000 or so clones, around 97% of them present only once. The sequencing sample was made of naive CD8+ T cells sorted from blood. These receptors were taken from a human donor in good health.

With regard to this clone: This specimen includes other DNA sequences encoding the same CDR3. The chain recombines TRBV9 with TRBJ1-1; D not resolved. Per germline, CDR1 SGDLS and CDR2 YYNGEE. The CDR3 covers 13 residues. V dropped 0 bases and J dropped 1 base, with 4 bases sitting between them. The CDR3 DNA sequence: TGTGCCAGCAGCGTAGGAGAGAACACTGAAGCTTTCTTT. Translating gives CASSVGENTEAFF.

The chain employs TRBV4-2 and TRBJ1-5; 7 nucleotides align to TRBD1. V was clipped by 1 base and J by 6 bases; unmatched bases: 9. The CDR3 sequence is 16 residues long. From germline, CDR1 is LGHNA and CDR2 YNFKEQ. CDR3 region: CASSQVKEQGIQPQHF. In DNA, the CDR3 is TGTGCCAGCAGCCAAGTTAAGGAACAGGGGATTCAGCCCCAGCATTTT.

This chain joins TRBV27 and TRBJ2-4, with a possible D match to TRBD2 (5 bases). V was pared by 1 base and J by 8 bases, with 9 bases between. The CDR3 totals 13 residues. Looked up from germline, CDR1 is MNHEY and CDR2 is SMNVEV (reference sequence). The CDR3 loop reads CASSLYLGDIQYF. CDR3 DNA sequence: TGTGCCAGCAGTTTATACCTCGGGGACATTCAGTACTTC.

The chain couples TRBV6-1 to TRBJ2-7, with D perhaps TRBD1 (6 bases). This CDR3 contains 13 residues. Trimming cost V 8 bases and J 1 base, with 12 bases left between them. Germline lookup yields CDR1 MNHNS and CDR2 SASEGT. CDR3 residues: CASGHRDSYEQYF. The DNA of the CDR3 is TGTGCCAGCGGCCACAGGGATTCCTACGAGCAGTACTTC.

The table lists this clone with a count of one. The chain employs TRBV5-1 and TRBJ2-7, with TRBD1 matching over 8 bases. The V and J ends lost 2 bases and 3 bases, in that order; junction bases with no gene match: 4. Germline CDR1 SGHRS, CDR2 YFSETQ. This CDR3 region has 14 residues. DNA for the CDR3: TGCGCCAGCAGCTTACAGGGGGACCTCTACGAGCAGTACTTC. Translated, it gives CASSLQGDLYEQYF.

The sample holds one count of this clone. The CDR3 protein is CASSSAYEQYF. CDR3 DNA: TGTGCCAGCTCCAGCGCCTACGAGCAGTACTTC. The rearrangement joins TRBV28 to TRBJ2-5; D is unresolved. The DNA end is a closer match to TRBJ2-7, so the J assignment may be wrong. The CDR3 spans 11 residues. Per germline, CDR1 MDHEN and CDR2 SYDVKM.

The rearrangement joins TRBV5-6 to TRBJ1-4; D gene unclear. Germline V gives CDR1 SGHDT, CDR2 YYEEEE. Trimming removed 4 bases at V and 3 bases at J, with 13 bases between. The CDR3 runs to 15 residues. CDR3 residues: CASSDLQRANEKLFF. CDR3 sequence (DNA): TGTGCCAGCAGCGACCTACAGCGAGCTAATGAAAAACTGTTTTTT.

The V gene is TRBV7-9, the J gene TRBJ1-2, with a weak D call TRBD1 (6 bases). V was shortened by 7 bases and J by 6 bases, with 18 bases between the two germline ends. Looked up from germline, CDR1 is SEHNR and CDR2 is FQNEAQ (reference sequence). This CDR3 is built from 14 residues. Written as DNA, the CDR3 is TGTGCCAGCACCCCCCCGGGGGGGGCTAATGGCTACACCTTC. Protein product: CASTPPGGANGYTF.

The CDR3 coding sequence is TGTGCCAGCAGCCCCTGGGACGGAGCGCGTAAATCCTCCTACAATGAGCAGTTCTTC. It specifies CASSPWDGARKSSYNEQFF. The chain couples TRBV7-6 to TRBJ2-1, with D perhaps being TRBD1 or TRBD2 (5 bases each). Trimming took 5 bases from V and 0 from J, leaving 23 bases between them. Germline V gene data show CDR1 as SGHVS and CDR2 as FNYEAQ. The CDR3 is 19 amino acids.

The CDR3 nucleotides are TGTGCCAGCAGTTTATCCGCCCAGTACTACGAGCAGTACTTC. As protein: CASSLSAQYYEQYF. The chain has TRBV27 and TRBJ2-7; D is ambiguous. The germline V and J ends were trimmed by 0 bases and 3 bases, with 9 bases remaining between them. The CDR3 is 14 amino acids. Germline values: CDR1 MNHEY, CDR2 SMNVEV (reference sequence).

The chain combines TRBV7-9 with TRBJ2-3, with D possibly TRBD1 on 5 matching bases. CDR1 is SEHNR and CDR2 is FQNEAQ in the germline V gene (reference sequence). The V and J ends lost 5 bases and 6 bases respectively, with 9 bases between them. The CDR3 is 12 residues long. CDR3 sequence: CASSPKGDTQYF. In DNA, the CDR3 is TGTGCCAGCAGCCCGAAGGGGGATACGCAGTATTTT.

The chain joins TRBV5-1 to TRBJ1-1; TRBD1 matches at 8 bases. From germline, CDR1 is SGHRS and CDR2 YFSETQ. The CDR3 extends over 14 amino acids. The J segment lost 4 bases and the V segment lost 4 bases, leaving 6 bases of the junction unmatched. The CDR3 nucleotides are TGCGCCAGCAGCCGTGGACAGGGCATCACTGAAGCTTTCTTT. This encodes CASSRGQGITEAFF.

This clone was detected once. At one end, the junction sequence differs from germline, possibly due to a read error. The chain couples TRBV7-9 to TRBJ2-1; 7 bases match TRBD2. The length of the CDR3 is 16 residues. Per the germline V gene, CDR1 is SEHNR and CDR2 is FQNEAQ (reference sequence). CDR3 residues: CASRLDVGLGDNEQFF. The DNA for the CDR3 is TGTGCCAGCAGATTAGACGTCGGACTAGGGGACAATGAGCAGTTCTTC.

The gene calls are TRBV28 and TRBJ2-1; 11 bases agree with TRBD2. This CDR3 is 15 amino acids long. Looked up from germline, CDR1 is MDHEN and CDR2 is SYDVKM. V lost 10 bases to trimming and J lost 3 bases; unmatched junction nucleotides: 8. The CDR3 reads CATQLGTSGYNEQFF. The CDR3 region has the DNA TGTGCCACACAGTTAGGGACTAGCGGCTACAATGAGCAGTTCTTC.

The V and J genes are TRBV29-1 and TRBJ2-5; 10 bases match TRBD1. This CDR3 is built from 13 residues. The ends lost 7 bases at V and 3 bases at J; junction bases unmatched: 5. Germline CDR1 SQVTM, CDR2 ANQGSEA. This chain's CDR3 is CSGAGTGEETQYF. In nucleotides, the CDR3 is TGCAGCGGAGCCGGGACAGGGGAAGAGACCCAGTACTTC.